These 28 T cell receptor beta chains came from one sample sequenced in a study of blood T cell repertoires in COVID-19. Only in-frame clones appear in the TCRdb table, and some are missing; sequencing was by immunoSEQ multiplex PCR. The sample lists 85,000 to 100,000 clones, around 67% occurring once. Sequencing was performed on peripheral blood. The origin of the receptors is a woman aged 55-69 years in a cohort sampled during active or convalescent COVID-19.

The chain uses TRBV7-9 and TRBJ2-6; 10 nucleotides align to TRBD1. The J segment lost 1 base and the V segment lost 5 bases, leaving 8 bases of the junction unmatched. This CDR3 is 18 amino acids long. In germline, CDR1 is SEHNR, CDR2 FQNEAQ (reference sequence). CDR3 amino acids: CASSTLDRGRSGANVLTF. In nucleotides, the CDR3 is TGTGCCAGCAGCACCCTGGACAGGGGGAGGTCTGGGGCCAACGTCCTGACTTTC.

This clone was seen more than once but under ten times. V and J are TRBV3-1 (or the pseudogene TRBV3-2) and TRBJ2-7; D possibly corresponds to TRBD2 (6 bases). Germline V lookup: CDR1 LGHDT, CDR2 YNNKEL (reference sequence). Between the trimmed V and J ends, which lost 3 bases and 0 bases, there was a span of 21 bases. The CDR3 extends over 18 amino acids. The CDR3 sequence is CASSQGQAGGANSYEQYF. The DNA of the CDR3 is TGTGCCAGCAGCCAGGGGCAAGCGGGCGGGGCGAACTCCTACGAGCAGTACTTC.

In its sample, this clone was seen a few times. This chain uses TRBV5-6 with TRBJ2-5, with D perhaps TRBD1 (6 bases). V lost 0 bases to trimming and J lost 2 bases, with 11 bases between them. This CDR3 contains 15 residues. CDR1 is SGHDT and CDR2 is YYEEEE in the germline V gene. This chain's CDR3 is CASSLVDRLQETQYF. The DNA of the CDR3 is TGTGCCAGCAGCTTGGTTGACAGGCTTCAAGAGACCCAGTACTTC.

This clone turned up a few times. The chain has TRBV10-1 and TRBJ2-4; D possibly corresponds to TRBD2 (5 bases). The germline gives CDR1 WNHNN, CDR2 SYGVQD (reference sequence). This CDR3 comprises 14 residues. Trimming pared 10 bases from V and 5 bases from J, leaving 18 bases between. The CDR3 bases are TGCGCCACCTCGACTGGAGGCCCCCAAAACATTCAGTACTTC. Translation: CATSTGGPQNIQYF.

The chain joins TRBV30 to TRBJ1-2; 9 bases map to TRBD1. The CDR3 runs to 14 residues. Trimming took 2 bases from V and 8 from J; bases not matched to a gene: 9. Germline assignment: CDR1 GTSNPN and CDR2 SVGIG (reference sequence). In DNA, the CDR3 is TGTGCCTGGAGTTTCCCCGGGACAGGGAGAGGCTACACCTTC. Translated: CAWSFPGTGRGYTF.

The chain employs TRBV7-2 and TRBJ2-7, with TRBD2 matching over 11 bases. The CDR3 runs to 17 residues. Germline CDR1 and CDR2: SGHTA and FQGNSA. V gave up 1 base and J gave up 3 bases; unmatched junction bases: 8. CDR3 amino acids: CASSLDFTGTSGYEQYF. CDR3 nucleotide sequence: TGTGCCAGCAGCTTAGATTTCACGGGGACTAGCGGCTACGAGCAGTACTTC.

This chain links TRBV7-8 with TRBJ2-7, with D possibly TRBD1 on 5 matching bases. This CDR3 is built from 16 residues. The V gene's germline CDR1 is SGHVS and CDR2 FQNEAQ. Trimming stripped 7 bases from V and 4 bases from J, with 23 bases between. CDR3 amino acids: CASNLDSRGFFYEQYF. CDR3 bases: TGTGCCAGCAACCTAGACAGTCGAGGATTCTTTTACGAGCAGTACTTC.

This clone was seen only a few times. This chain links TRBV5-1 with TRBJ1-6; D unclear. Germline V gene lookup returns CDR1 SGHRS and CDR2 YFSETQ. The V gene lost 4 bases and the J gene lost 12 bases, with 14 bases spanning the gap. This CDR3 has 13 residues. CDR3 nucleotides: TGCGCCAGCAGCCCCCCCGACACGTTACCCCTCCACTTT. Protein product: CASSPPDTLPLHF.

This chain connects TRBV5-1 to TRBJ2-7, with 8 bases identical to TRBD1. J was trimmed by 2 bases and V by 0 bases; bases with no gene match: 13. The germline CDR1 and CDR2 sequences are SGHRS and YFSETQ. The CDR3 totals 18 residues. The CDR3 bases are TGCGCCAGCAGCTTGGGGGGGACAGGTTCCCCGATTGCCTACGAGCAGTACTTC. Translation: CASSLGGTGSPIAYEQYF.

The CDR3 spells CASSLGQHFQETQYF. The CDR3 nucleotides are TGTGCCAGCAGCTTAGGACAGCACTTTCAAGAGACCCAGTACTTC. The chain recombines TRBV7-9 with TRBJ2-5; weak D call: TRBD1 (5 bases). V lost 1 base to trimming and J lost 2 bases, with 11 bases between them. Looked up from germline, CDR1 is SEHNR and CDR2 is FQNEAQ (reference sequence). The CDR3 consists of 15 residues.

This chain links TRBV7-2 with TRBJ1-2; tentatively, D is TRBD1 (5 bases). The V gene's germline CDR1 is SGHTA and CDR2 FQGNSA. This CDR3 has 12 amino acids. The CDR3 nucleotides read TGTGTCATTCACACAGGTAACTATGGCTACACCTTC. It encodes CVIHTGNYGYTF. Variable domain in full (rest from reference TRBV7-2 and TRBJ1-2): GAGVSQSPSNKVTEKGKDVELRCDPISGHTALYWYRQSLGQGLEFLIYFQGNSAPDKSGLPSDRFSAERTGGSVSTLTIQRTQQEDSAVYLCVIHTGNYGYTFGSGTRLTVV.

The V and J genes are TRBV20-1 and TRBJ1-1, with D possibly being TRBD1 (5 bases). CDR3 length: 15 residues. Germline V gives CDR1 DFQATT, CDR2 SNEGSKA (reference sequence). V lost 3 bases and J 3 bases, leaving 17 bases between the germline ends. In DNA, the CDR3 is TGCAGTGCTAGTCTGGGGAGCCCGGGGGACACTGAAGCTTTCTTT. Translating it yields CSASLGSPGDTEAFF.

The CDR3 sequence: CASSLDVVGTDTQYF. The CDR3 DNA follows: TGTGCCAGCAGCTTAGATGTCGTAGGCACAGATACGCAGTATTTT. The chain uses TRBV7-9 and TRBJ2-3; D not resolved. This CDR3 has 15 residues. The V end lost 1 base, the J end lost 1 base, and 9 bases lay between the germline ends. From germline, CDR1 is SEHNR and CDR2 FQNEAQ (reference sequence).

This clone was counted at least ten times. The chain has TRBV6-7 and TRBJ1-2; 8 bases align to TRBD1. TRBV6-7 is treated as an ORF (open reading frame) with a function not yet certain. J gave up 4 bases and V 5 bases, and 9 bases lay outside the gene matches. The CDR3 loop spans 15 amino acids. The CDR3 protein is CASSSNTDRVYGYTF. The DNA of the CDR3 is TGTGCCAGCAGTAGCAACACGGACAGGGTCTATGGCTACACCTTC.

The sample holds many counts of this clone. This chain uses TRBV5-4 with TRBJ2-1; a weak D match, TRBD2 (5 bases). Germline V CDR1 and CDR2: SGHNT, YYREEE (reference sequence). The CDR3 is 13 amino acids. The V end lost 4 bases, the J end lost 12 bases, and 17 bases lay between the germline ends. The CDR3 is CASSGPEAGRQFF. CDR3 bases: TGTGCCAGCAGCGGGCCCGAGGCGGGCAGGCAGTTCTTC.

This sequence joins TRBV11-2 and TRBJ2-2, with D unclear. The CDR3 extends over 15 amino acids. Germline lookup yields CDR1 SGHAT and CDR2 FQNNGV. Deletions cut 3 bases from V and 0 bases from J, with 8 bases between. The CDR3 loop is CASSLLTTNTGELFF. CDR3 DNA sequence: TGTGCCAGCAGCTTGCTAACTACGAACACCGGGGAGCTGTTTTTT.

This clone has a handful of counts. The chain uses TRBV5-4 and TRBJ2-3; 9 bases line up with TRBD2. V gave up 4 bases and J gave up 3 bases; unmatched junction bases: 9. Germline V lookup: CDR1 SGHNT, CDR2 YYREEE (reference sequence). The CDR3 extends over 16 amino acids. This CDR3 is CASSLRLAGETDTQYF. The CDR3 DNA reads TGTGCCAGCAGCCTGAGATTAGCGGGGGAGACAGATACGCAGTATTTT.

The chain links TRBV28 to TRBJ1-3; D gene unclear. V lost 5 bases and J 2 bases, leaving 4 bases between the germline ends. CDR3 length: 12 residues. Germline V gene lookup returns CDR1 MDHEN and CDR2 SYDVKM. The CDR3, as DNA: TGTGCCAGCAGTACTACTGGAAACACCATATATTTT. Translation: CASSTTGNTIYF.

As for this clone: Relative to the germline gene, one junction end is altered; a read error may explain this. This chain links TRBV7-7 with TRBJ2-2, with 8 nucleotides matching TRBD2. This CDR3 has 17 amino acids. Germline V gives CDR1 SSHAT, CDR2 FNYEAQ (reference sequence). The CDR3 DNA is TGTGCTAGCAGCTTAGATCGGGGGGGCCGTGGCACCGGGGAGCTGTTTTTT. It translates to CASSLDRGGRGTGELFF.

J is TRBJ2-7 and V is TRBV28; 10 nucleotides align to TRBD1. V trimming: 4 bases; J trimming: 5 bases; junction bases outside the gene matches: 11. CDR1 and CDR2 from the germline V gene are MDHEN and SYDVKM. The CDR3 has 16 residues. CDR3 residues: CASSYTRQGAKDEQYF. The CDR3 nucleotides are TGTGCCAGCAGTTACACCAGACAGGGGGCAAAGGACGAGCAGTACTTC. The variable domain in full, completed from reference TRBV28 and TRBJ2-7, reads DVKVTQSSRYLVKRTGEKVFLECVQDMDHENMFWYRQDPGLGLRLIYFSYDVKMKEKGDIPEGYSVSREKKERFSLILESASTNQTSMYLCASSYTRQGAKDEQYFGPGTRLTVT.

This clone was detected only once. The CDR3 region has the DNA TGTGCCAGCAGCGTAGTCGGACAGGGCACTGAAGCTTTCTTT. It translates to CASSVVGQGTEAFF. This chain joins TRBV7-2 and TRBJ1-1; 8 bases map to TRBD1. Germline-derived CDR1 and CDR2 are SGHTA and FQGNSA. Germline trimming cut 5 bases from V and 4 bases from J; bases unmatched to any gene: 6. CDR3 length: 14 residues.

The rearrangement joins TRBV5-6 to TRBJ2-2; 8 nucleotides match TRBD1. The CDR3 length is 16 residues. Germline values: CDR1 SGHDT, CDR2 YYEEEE. The trim removed 0 bases at V and 4 bases at J, leaving 5 bases unmatched. CDR3 in DNA: TGTGCCAGCAGCTTGGAACAGGGGGAGAGCACCGGGGAGCTGTTTTTT. Amino acids: CASSLEQGESTGELFF. Full variable domain (remainder filled in from reference TRBV5-6 and TRBJ2-2): DAGVTQSPTHLIKTRGQQVTLRCSPKSGHDTVSWYQQALGQGPQFIFQYYEEEERQRGNFPDRFSGHQFPNYSSELNVNALLLGDSALYLCASSLEQGESTGELFFGEGSRLTVL.

The gene calls are TRBV18 and TRBJ1-1; tentatively, D is TRBD1 (6 bases). The CDR3 loop spans 13 amino acids. CDR1 is KGHSH, CDR2 LQKENI, per germline. With 1 base removed from V and 3 bases from J, the gap between germline ends came to 6 bases. CDR3 protein: CASSPQGDTEAFF. The CDR3 DNA reads TGTGCCAGCTCACCACAGGGGGACACTGAAGCTTTCTTT. The variable domain in full, completed from reference TRBV18 and TRBJ1-1, reads NAGVMQNPRHLVRRRGQEARLRCSPMKGHSHVYWYRQLPEEGLKFMVYLQKENIIDESGMPKERFSAEFPKEGPSILRIQQVVRGDSAAYFCASSPQGDTEAFFGQGTRLTVV.

This clone was recorded many times. V gene TRBV30 combines with J gene TRBJ1-4; 8 bases are shared with TRBD1. V lost 2 bases and J lost 6; bases outside the gene matches: 14. The V gene's germline CDR1 is GTSNPN and CDR2 SVGIG (reference sequence). This CDR3 comprises 17 residues. The CDR3 protein is CAWSQTGGPLIYEKLFF. The CDR3 DNA is TGTGCCTGGAGTCAAACAGGGGGGCCGCTCATCTATGAAAAACTGTTTTTT.

The V call is TRBV7-8, the J call TRBJ2-5; no firm D call. Per the germline V gene, CDR1 is SGHVS and CDR2 is FQNEAQ. This CDR3 has 13 residues. V was pared by 1 base and J by 0 bases, with 3 bases between. The CDR3 coding sequence is TGTGCCAGCAGCTTAGTCAACCAAGAGACCCAGTACTTC. Encoded protein: CASSLVNQETQYF.

The DNA for the CDR3 is TGCAGTGCTAGTATCGGACTAGCGGGGGCAACAGATACGCAGTATTTT. Protein sequence: CSASIGLAGATDTQYF. J is TRBJ2-3 and V is TRBV20-1; 13 positions match TRBD2. Germline V gene lookup returns CDR1 DFQATT and CDR2 SNEGSKA (reference sequence). There are 16 residues in the CDR3. V trimming: 3 bases; J trimming: 3 bases; junction bases outside the gene matches: 6.

V gene TRBV7-9 combines with J gene TRBJ2-3, with 7 nucleotides matching TRBD1. V shed 2 bases and J 5 bases; nucleotides not matched to a gene: 13. This CDR3 is 17 amino acids long. Germline V gives CDR1 SEHNR, CDR2 FQNEAQ (reference sequence). This CDR3 reads CASSLPTGPKGQDTQYF. The DNA for the CDR3 is TGTGCCAGCAGCTTACCGACAGGGCCAAAGGGCCAAGATACGCAGTATTTT.

The chain employs TRBV19 and TRBJ2-3; the D gene is possibly TRBD2 (6 bases). The CDR3 spans 16 residues. The germline V gene encodes CDR1 LNHDA and CDR2 SQIVND (reference sequence). V lost 0 bases, J lost 0 bases, and 10 bases lay in between. Here the CDR3 reads CASSIEAGPSTDTQYF. Here the CDR3 DNA reads TGTGCCAGTAGTATAGAGGCGGGGCCTAGCACAGATACGCAGTATTTT.